This T cell receptor beta chain was observed in a study of cytomegalovirus exposure and HLA in healthy donors (dated by TCRdb to 2016 to 2017). In terms of the full investigation: A later analysis indicated that the roughly 130 validation repertoires were generated on the platform also employed for the 720 or so repertoires of the first cohort. Along with the approximately 700-subject first cohort, a separate validation cohort of around 120 different subjects was used. The aim of the study was to test whether cataloging public T cell receptors could identify signatures of past pathogen exposure. To predict cytomegalovirus infection status, the study brought together high-throughput TCR immunosequencing, statistical association of individual TCRs with disease status, and machine learning.

The donors were included in the validation cohort of 100 to 150 subjects, a group kept apart from the approximately 700-subject first cohort. Results and caveats for the whole study, not just this receptor: In vitro tests confirmed that a few of the cytomegalovirus-associated TCR beta chains recognize cytomegalovirus antigens. Of the cluster scores, approximately 94% were above 0 in a later analysis, which found that TCRs clustered in the first cohort also tended to co-occur in the roughly 130 validation repertoires. The study listed 164 TCR beta chains as associated with cytomegalovirus. A later analysis had no HLA typing for the validation cohort, so co-occurrence there was scored across all 110 or so repertoires. The classifier was reported to diagnose cytomegalovirus status with high specificity and sensitivity in both the original cohort and the validation cohort. The authors suggested that the approach could potentially be extended to other disease states and immunological phenotypes. Most TCR sequences were observed very rarely across donors, whereas some public TCRs were present in many individuals.

The table lists this clone with a few counts. Its antigen target is currently unknown. Per-base quality was not reported, and no clone a single base away is much larger than it. Trimming takes 4 bases off V and 8 bases off J; junction bases not matched to a gene: 2. Spanning cysteine to phenylalanine, the CDR3 consists of 12 amino acids. CDR3 DNA is the only sequence kept; it has 36 bases, read in frame from the first base. Sequences MGHDK (CDR1) and SYGVNS (CDR2) are obtained from the germline V gene. Preparation of the library involved the immunoSEQ multiplex PCR assay. The original methods were these. A statistical classification framework was built to diagnose cytomegalovirus status from the catalog of TCR beta chain sequences. TCRdb took over this immuneACCESS table, retaining in-frame rearrangements with V and J assigned. Such tables are incomplete; in checked studies, under half of the missing clones stem from an unresolved V gene, and the remainder is unexplained. V and J calls and clone size are those listed in that table; D and trimming were worked out from the DNA. Present in this sample are 250,000 to 400,000 clones, roughly 90% of which were seen just once. Clones ranked in the top ten supply around 0.96% of the sample.

This clonotype was sampled from a man aged 30 to 39 in good health and CMV-seronegative. Source material: PBMCs. The rearranged chain carries TRBV25-1 and TRBJ1-2; 9 central bases correspond to TRBD1. The CDR3 loop reads CASSGTGAGYTF. At the DNA level, the sequence is TGTGCCAGCAGTGGGACAGGGGCCGGCTACACCTTC.